The TCR beta chain described here comes from a study of blood T cell repertoires in COVID-19. Study overall: COVID-19 samples from acute and convalescent phases originated in the United States, Italy and Spain. Nucleic acid was either cDNA or gDNA, and it came from T cells, B-cell-depleted T cells, or PBMCs.

The CDR3 consists of 14 residues. V gave up 5 bases and J gave up 1 base, with 14 bases separating them. Germline values: CDR1 SQVTM, CDR2 ANQGSEA. In the original analysis: From reference gene primer amplification, estimates of nucleated cell counts were derived. Sequenced by immunoSEQ multiplex PCR; TCRdb stores in-frame clones only, minus some. V, J and clone size are those of that table, while D and trimming were read from the DNA. This sample has roughly 190,000 clones, with approximately 79% found just once. The source of this sequence is a man aged 30 to 39 with active or convalescent COVID-19. The source material was peripheral blood. J is TRBJ1-1 and V is TRBV29-1; D is unresolved. CDR3 coding DNA: TGCAGCGTTTCGTTTGCGATCTCGAACACTGAAGCTTTCTTT. Its protein product is CSVSFAISNTEAFF.